This T cell receptor (beta chain) was recovered during a study of OX40 agonist ivuxolimab in advanced cancers. The CDR3 contains 17 residues. Germline values: CDR1 SGHRS, CDR2 YFSETQ. The ends were cut back, 1 base at V and 0 bases at J, with 13 bases in the middle. The assay was immunoSEQ multiplex PCR, and TCRdb's table has in-frame clones only and misses some. The sample has 35,000 to 50,000 clones; roughly 90% are singletons. The TCR comes from an adult with an advanced solid tumor such as melanoma, head and neck, liver or kidney cancer. This specimen was CD4+ or CD8+ T cells sorted from blood, taken in a trial of the OX40 agonist ivuxolimab. J is TRBJ2-2 and V is TRBV5-1, with D maybe TRBD1 (6 bases). In DNA form, the CDR3 reads TGCGCCAGCAGCTTGCGACGACAGGCCGCGAACACCGGGGAGCTGTTTTTT. It codes for CASSLRRQAANTGELFF.